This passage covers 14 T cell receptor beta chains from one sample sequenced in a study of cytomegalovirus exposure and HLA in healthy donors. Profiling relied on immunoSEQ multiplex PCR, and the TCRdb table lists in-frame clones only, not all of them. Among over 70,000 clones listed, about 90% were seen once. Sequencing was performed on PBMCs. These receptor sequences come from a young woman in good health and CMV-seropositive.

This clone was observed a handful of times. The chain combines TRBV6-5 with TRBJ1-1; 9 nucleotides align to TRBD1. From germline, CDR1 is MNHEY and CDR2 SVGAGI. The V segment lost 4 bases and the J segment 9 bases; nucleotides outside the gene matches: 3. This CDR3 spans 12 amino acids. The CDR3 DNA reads TGTGCCAGCAGTTCCGGACAGGGGCAAGCTTTCTTT. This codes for CASSSGQGQAFF.

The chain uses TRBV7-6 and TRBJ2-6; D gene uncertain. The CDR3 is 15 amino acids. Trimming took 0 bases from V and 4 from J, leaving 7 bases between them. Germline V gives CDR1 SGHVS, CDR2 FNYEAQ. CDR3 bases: TGTGCCAGCAGCTTAGCCGGGTTAGGGGCCAACGTCCTGACTTTC. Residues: CASSLAGLGANVLTF.

In DNA form, the CDR3 reads TGTGCCAGCAGCTCCAGACAGCAAGAGACCCAGTACTTC. Translation gives CASSSRQQETQYF. The rearrangement links TRBV7-8 to TRBJ2-5, with D possibly being TRBD1 (5 bases). Per the germline V gene, CDR1 is SGHVS and CDR2 is FQNEAQ. The V gene lost 4 bases and the J gene lost 2 bases, with 8 bases spanning the gap. The length of the CDR3 is 13 residues.

The CDR3 loop reads CARRQDRVWYGYTF. CDR3 bases: TGTGCCAGAAGGCAGGACAGGGTGTGGTATGGCTACACCTTC. The chain carries TRBV5-3 and TRBJ1-2; 8 positions match TRBD1. TRBV5-3 is filed as an ORF, its function uncertain. V dropped 5 bases and J dropped 5; count of bases not matched to a gene: 8. The CDR3 length is 14 residues.

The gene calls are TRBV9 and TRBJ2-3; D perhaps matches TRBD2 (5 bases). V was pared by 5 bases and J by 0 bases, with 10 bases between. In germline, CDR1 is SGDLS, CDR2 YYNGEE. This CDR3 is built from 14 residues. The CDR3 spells CASSGLPSTDTQYF. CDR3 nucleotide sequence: TGTGCCAGCAGTGGACTCCCGAGCACAGATACGCAGTATTTT.

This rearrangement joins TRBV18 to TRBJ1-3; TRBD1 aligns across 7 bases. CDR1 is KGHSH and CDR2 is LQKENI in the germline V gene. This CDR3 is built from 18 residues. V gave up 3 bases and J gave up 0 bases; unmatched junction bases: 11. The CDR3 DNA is TGTGCCAGCTCACCTACGTCGACAGGGTGGACCTCTGGAAACACCATATATTTT. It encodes CASSPTSTGWTSGNTIYF.

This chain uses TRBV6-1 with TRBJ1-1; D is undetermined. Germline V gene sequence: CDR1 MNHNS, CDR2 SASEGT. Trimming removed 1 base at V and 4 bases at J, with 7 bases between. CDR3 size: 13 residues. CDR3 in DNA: TGTGCCAGCAGTGAAGGGGAGTTCACTGAAGCTTTCTTT. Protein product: CASSEGEFTEAFF.

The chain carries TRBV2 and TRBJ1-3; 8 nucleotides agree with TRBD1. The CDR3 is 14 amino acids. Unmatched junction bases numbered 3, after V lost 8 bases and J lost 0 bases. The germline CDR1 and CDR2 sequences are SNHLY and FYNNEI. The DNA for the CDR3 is TGTGCCAGCGACAGGGGCGACTCTGGAAACACCATATATTTT. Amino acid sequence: CASDRGDSGNTIYF.

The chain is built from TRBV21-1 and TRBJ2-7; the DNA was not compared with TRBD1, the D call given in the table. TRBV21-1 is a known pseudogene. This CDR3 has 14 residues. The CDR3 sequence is CARAPKTGGYEQYF. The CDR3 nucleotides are TGTGCCCGGGCACCAAAGACAGGGGGCTACGAGCAGTACTTC.

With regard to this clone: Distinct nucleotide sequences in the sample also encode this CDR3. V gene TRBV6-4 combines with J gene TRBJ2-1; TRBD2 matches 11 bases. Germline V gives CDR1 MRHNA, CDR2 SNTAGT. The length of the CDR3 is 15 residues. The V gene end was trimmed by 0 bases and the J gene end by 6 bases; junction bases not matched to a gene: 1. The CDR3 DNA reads TGTGCCAGCAGTGACTCCACTAGCGGGAGCAATGAGCAGTTCTTC. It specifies CASSDSTSGSNEQFF.

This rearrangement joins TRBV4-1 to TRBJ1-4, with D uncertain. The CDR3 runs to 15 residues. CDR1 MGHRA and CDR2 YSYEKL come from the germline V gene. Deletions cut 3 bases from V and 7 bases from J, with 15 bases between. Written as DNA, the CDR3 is TGCGCCAGCAGCCACGATGGGCGATCTTTTGAAAAACTGTTTTTT. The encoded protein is CASSHDGRSFEKLFF.

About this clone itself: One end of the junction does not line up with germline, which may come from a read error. CDR3 residues: CSVESPGTGVF. CDR3 DNA sequence: TGCAGTGTTGAGAGCCCAGGGACAGGGGTCTTT. This chain connects TRBV20-1 to TRBJ1-4, with 10 bases that match TRBD1. This CDR3 is 11 amino acids long. The germline V gene has CDR1 DFQATT and CDR2 SNEGSKA (reference sequence).

This CDR3 reads CASSDEPPDTQYF. As DNA, the CDR3 is TGTGCCAGCAGTGACGAGCCCCCAGATACGCAGTATTTT. V gene TRBV2 combines with J gene TRBJ2-3; D call uncertain. Trimming pared 3 bases from V and 4 bases from J, leaving 8 bases between. CDR3 length equals 13 residues. Germline V gives CDR1 SNHLY, CDR2 FYNNEI.

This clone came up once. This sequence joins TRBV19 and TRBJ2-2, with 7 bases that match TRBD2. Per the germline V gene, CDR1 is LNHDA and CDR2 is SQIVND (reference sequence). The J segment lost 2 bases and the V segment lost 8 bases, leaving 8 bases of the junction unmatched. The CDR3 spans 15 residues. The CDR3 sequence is CASATRLANTGELFF. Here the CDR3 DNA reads TGTGCCAGTGCAACGCGACTAGCTAACACCGGGGAGCTGTTTTTT.